The following is a TCR beta chain sequence with its context. The data originate from a study of T cell responses to AZD1222 COVID-19 vaccine. The CDR3 sequence is 15 residues long. The J segment lost 7 bases and the V segment lost 6 bases, leaving 11 bases of the junction unmatched. Per the germline V gene, CDR1 is MNHEY and CDR2 is SVGEGT. TCRdb's copy holds only in-frame clones and misses some; the assay was immunoSEQ multiplex PCR. The sample shows hundreds of thousands of clones, 90% to 95% of them seen only once. The sequence was obtained from an adult who received the AZD1222 COVID-19 vaccine. The V and J genes are TRBV6-2 or TRBV6-3 and TRBJ2-5; 10 bases line up with TRBD2. The sample in question was peripheral blood, obtained 28 days after the second AZD1222 dose. The CDR3 DNA sequence: TGTGCCAGCAGCCAGACTAGCGGGCCGCCGGGGACCCAGTACTTC. Translated: CASSQTSGPPGTQYF.